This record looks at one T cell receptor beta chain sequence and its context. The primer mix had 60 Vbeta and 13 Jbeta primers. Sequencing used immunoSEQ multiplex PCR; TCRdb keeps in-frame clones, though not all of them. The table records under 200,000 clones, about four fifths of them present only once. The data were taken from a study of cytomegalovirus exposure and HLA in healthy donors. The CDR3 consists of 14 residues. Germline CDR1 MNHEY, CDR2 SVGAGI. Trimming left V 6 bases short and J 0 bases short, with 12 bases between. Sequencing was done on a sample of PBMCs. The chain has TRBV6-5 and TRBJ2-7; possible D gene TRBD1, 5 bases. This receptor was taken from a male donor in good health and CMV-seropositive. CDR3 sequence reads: CASSLRQYSYEQYF. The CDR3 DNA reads TGTGCCAGCAGCCTTCGACAGTACTCCTACGAGCAGTACTTC.